These 25 T cell receptor beta chains came from one sample sequenced in a study of cytomegalovirus exposure and HLA in healthy donors. Clones were sequenced by immunoSEQ multiplex PCR, and TCRdb holds only the in-frame ones, with some missing. Counted here are roughly 250,000 clones, approximately 90% occurring once; the ten biggest clones make up 2.6%. Sequencing used PBMCs. The receptors were gathered from a man younger than 35 in good health and CMV-seronegative.

The chain employs TRBV9 and TRBJ1-6; no firm D call. CDR3 length equals 13 residues. Trimming removed 0 bases from V and 10 bases from J, with 8 bases in between. Per germline, CDR1 SGDLS and CDR2 YYNGEE. The CDR3 DNA reads as TGTGCCAGCAGCGTAGACAGTGGGTCACCCCTCCACTTT. Translated, it gives CASSVDSGSPLHF.

The rearrangement uses TRBV28 and TRBJ2-2; TRBD2 might be the D (5 bases). Trimming took off 11 bases at V and 4 bases at J, with 5 bases between the two ends. There are 10 residues in the CDR3. The germline gives CDR1 MDHEN, CDR2 SYDVKM. DNA of the CDR3: TGTGCCGGAGGCACCGGGGAGCTGTTTTTT. Translating it yields CAGGTGELFF.

The V gene is TRBV7-2, the J gene TRBJ2-6; possible D gene TRBD1, 6 bases. Germline V gives CDR1 SGHTA, CDR2 FQGNSA. This CDR3 is built from 16 residues. The germline V and J ends were trimmed by 4 bases and 0 bases, with 10 bases remaining between them. CDR3 region: CASSSVRGSGANVLTF. CDR3 DNA: TGTGCCAGCAGCTCCGTCAGGGGCTCTGGGGCCAACGTCCTGACTTTC.

V gene TRBV7-2 combines with J gene TRBJ2-7, with 9 positions matching TRBD1. The CDR3 runs 15 residues. Per the germline V gene, CDR1 is SGHTA and CDR2 is FQGNSA. The junction had 9 bases not matched to a gene; V was cut back by 5 bases and J by 4 bases. CDR3 residues: CASSILPGQGYEQYF. In DNA, the CDR3 is TGTGCCAGCAGCATTTTACCGGGACAGGGTTACGAGCAGTACTTC.

The gene calls are TRBV5-1 and TRBJ2-1; D is unresolved. The CDR3 consists of 14 residues. Germline CDR1 and CDR2: SGHRS and YFSETQ. Trimming took 0 bases from V and 5 from J, leaving 9 bases between them. CDR3 bases: TGCGCCAGCAGCTTGGGGGCGCGTGACAATGAGCAGTTCTTC. It encodes CASSLGARDNEQFF.

The chain joins TRBV28 to TRBJ2-7; D uncertain. CDR3 length: 13 residues. CDR1 and CDR2 (germline): MDHEN, SYDVKM. Trimming took 2 bases from V and 1 from J, leaving 6 bases between them. CDR3: CASSLAYSYEQYF. The CDR3 coding sequence is TGTGCCAGCAGTTTAGCGTATTCCTACGAGCAGTACTTC.

The chain recombines TRBV28 with TRBJ1-4, with D maybe TRBD1 (6 bases). Trimming cost V 5 bases and J 0 bases, with 10 bases left between them. Germline assignment: CDR1 MDHEN and CDR2 SYDVKM. The CDR3 has 15 residues. CDR3 amino acids: CASSVPGATNEKLFF. The CDR3 coding sequence is TGTGCCAGCAGTGTCCCAGGGGCAACTAATGAAAAACTGTTTTTT.

The rearrangement links TRBV15 to TRBJ2-2, with D perhaps TRBD2 (6 bases). The CDR3 spans 14 residues. The germline CDR1 and CDR2 sequences are LNHNV and YYDKDF (reference sequence). V was clipped by 8 bases and J by 5 bases, with 15 bases between them. CDR3 loop: CATSGLASTGELFF. CDR3 bases: TGTGCCACCTCCGGGCTAGCGTCGACCGGGGAGCTGTTTTTT. Full variable domain (rest looked up from reference TRBV15 and TRBJ2-2): DAMVIQNPRYQVTQFGKPVTLSCSQTLNHNVMYWYQQKSSQAPKLLFHYYDKDFNNEADTPDNFQSRRPNTSFCFLDIRSPGLGDTAMYLCATSGLASTGELFFGEGSRLTVL.

The chain joins TRBV6-4 to TRBJ1-5, with D hard to call. V was shortened by 3 bases and J by 5 bases, with 8 bases between the two germline ends. The germline V gene has CDR1 MRHNA and CDR2 SNTAGT. The CDR3 is 13 residues long. The CDR3 loop reads CASSETGDQPQHF. The CDR3 DNA reads TGTGCCAGCAGTGAGACCGGGGATCAGCCCCAGCATTTT.

This rearrangement joins TRBV15 to TRBJ1-1; D uncertain. This CDR3 is 13 amino acids long. Trimming removed 0 bases at V and 8 bases at J, with 10 bases between. The germline V gene encodes CDR1 LNHNV and CDR2 YYDKDF (reference sequence). This chain's CDR3 is CATSRDYLAEAFF. The DNA of the CDR3 is TGTGCCACCAGCAGAGATTACCTGGCAGAAGCTTTCTTT. Full variable domain (remainder filled in from reference TRBV15 and TRBJ1-1): DAMVIQNPRYQVTQFGKPVTLSCSQTLNHNVMYWYQQKSSQAPKLLFHYYDKDFNNEADTPDNFQSRRPNTSFCFLDIRSPGLGDTAMYLCATSRDYLAEAFFGQGTRLTVV.

V is TRBV7-2 and J is TRBJ2-6, with a tentative D call TRBD2 (6 bases). V shed 8 bases and J shed 2 bases, with 16 bases lying between them. Germline lookup yields CDR1 SGHTA and CDR2 FQGNSA. This CDR3 spans 16 amino acids. The CDR3 bases are TGTGCCAGCCAGACGGGAGAAACTGCTGGGGCCAACGTCCTGACTTTC. This gives the protein CASQTGETAGANVLTF.

The chain couples TRBV19 to TRBJ2-7; 8 bases are shared with TRBD1. CDR1 and CDR2 from the germline V gene are LNHDA and SQIVND (reference sequence). The CDR3 sequence is 14 residues long. Trimming cost V 7 bases and J 5 bases; bases outside gene matches: 10. CDR3 bases: TGTGCCAGTAATAGAATGGGACAGGAGGACGAGCAGTACTTC. Amino acid sequence: CASNRMGQEDEQYF.

The chain has TRBV30 and TRBJ2-1, with 11 bases aligning to TRBD2. Germline V gives CDR1 GTSNPN, CDR2 SVGIG (reference sequence). The V and J ends lost 4 bases and 12 bases, in that order; junction bases with no gene match: 8. This CDR3 is 13 amino acids long. CDR3 coding DNA: TGTGCCTGGACCCTTCTAGCGGGAGGTGGGCAGTTCTTC. The encoded protein is CAWTLLAGGGQFF.

V and J are TRBV4-3 and TRBJ2-7; 9 nucleotides match TRBD2. Germline V lookup: CDR1 LGHNA, CDR2 YSLEER. The CDR3 sequence is 16 residues long. The V gene end was trimmed by 1 base and the J gene end by 5 bases; junction bases not matched to a gene: 9. The CDR3 loop is CASSQGSGTSIHEQYF. The CDR3 bases are TGCGCCAGCAGCCAAGGGTCCGGGACTAGCATCCACGAGCAGTACTTC.

This chain connects TRBV25-1 to TRBJ1-2; 7 nucleotides agree with TRBD1. V trimming: 5 bases; J trimming: 3 bases; junction bases outside the gene matches: 12. CDR1 is MGHDK and CDR2 is SYGVNS in the germline V gene. CDR3 length: 16 amino acids. CDR3 sequence: CASSPDTGVLDYGYTF. The CDR3 DNA sequence: TGTGCCAGCAGTCCTGATACAGGGGTTTTGGACTATGGCTACACCTTC.

Worth noting for this clone: The CDR3 carries no conserved terminal phenylalanine or tryptophan, so it likely arises from a read error. The genes are TRBV4-1 and TRBJ2-7, with D possibly TRBD1 on 6 matching bases. The CDR3 consists of 13 residues. The germline gives CDR1 MGHRA, CDR2 YSYEKL. V lost 4 bases, J lost 2 bases, and 9 bases lay in between. In nucleotides, the CDR3 is TGCGCCAGCAGCCCCCGGACAGCCTACGAGCAGTACCTC. This sequence encodes CASSPRTAYEQYL.

This clone has only one observation. The genes are TRBV4-3 and TRBJ2-1; D is unclear. This CDR3 is 15 amino acids long. Trimming pared 1 base from V and 0 bases from J, leaving 7 bases between. Germline CDR1 is LGHNA and CDR2 is YSLEER. As DNA, the CDR3 is TGCGCCAGCAGCCAAGGCCGAGACTCCTACAATGAGCAGTTCTTC. Translated: CASSQGRDSYNEQFF.

This clone came up once. The CDR3 loop is CSAYGTSGYEQYF. For the CDR3, the DNA is TGCAGCGCCTACGGGACTAGCGGCTACGAGCAGTACTTC. This chain uses TRBV29-1 with TRBJ2-7; 11 positions agree with TRBD2. The germline CDR1 and CDR2 sequences are SQVTM and ANQGSEA. The trim removed 7 bases at V and 3 bases at J, leaving 5 bases unmatched. This CDR3 has 13 amino acids.

The V call is TRBV7-8, the J call TRBJ2-7, with D uncertain. Germline V gene lookup returns CDR1 SGHVS and CDR2 FQNEAQ. This CDR3 has 13 amino acids. V was pared by 1 base and J by 3 bases, with 7 bases between. The CDR3 nucleotides are TGTGCCAGCAGCTTAGGACACCTCTACGAGCAGTACTTC. Residues: CASSLGHLYEQYF. The whole variable domain, filled in from reference TRBV7-8 and TRBJ2-7, reads GAGVSQSPRYKVAKRGQDVALRCDPISGHVSLFWYQQALGQGPEFLTYFQNEAQLDKSGLPSDRFFAERPEGSVSTLKIQRTQQEDSAVYLCASSLGHLYEQYFGPGTRLTVT.

The chain has TRBV14 and TRBJ1-5, with 7 bases that match TRBD1. The J segment lost 5 bases and the V segment lost 4 bases, leaving 5 bases of the junction unmatched. CDR3 size: 14 residues. Germline values: CDR1 SGHDN, CDR2 FVKESK. CDR3 protein: CASSLTGIDQPQHF. The CDR3 nucleotides are TGTGCCAGCAGCCTGACAGGGATCGATCAGCCCCAGCATTTT. Drawing the rest from reference TRBV14 and TRBJ1-5, the complete variable domain is EAGVTQFPSHSVIEKGQTVTLRCDPISGHDNLYWYRRVMGKEIKFLLHFVKESKQDESGMPNNRFLAERTGGTYSTLKVQPAELEDSGVYFCASSLTGIDQPQHFGDGTRLSIL.

Only one count was recorded for this clone. The chain has TRBV6-8 and TRBJ2-5; 9 bases agree with TRBD2. The ends lost 6 bases at V and 2 bases at J; junction bases unmatched: 7. CDR1 MNHGY and CDR2 SAAAGT come from the germline V gene. The CDR3 spans 15 residues. CDR3 bases: TGTGCCAGCAGACTACCGGGACTAGCACAAGAGACCCAGTACTTC. The encoded protein is CASRLPGLAQETQYF.

The CDR3 sequence is CASIDTSTNEKLFF. CDR3 nucleotide sequence: TGTGCCAGTATTGACACTTCAACTAATGAAAAACTGTTTTTT. This chain connects TRBV19 to TRBJ1-4; no clear D. The CDR3 loop spans 14 amino acids. Germline V gives CDR1 LNHDA, CDR2 SQIVND (reference sequence). With 7 bases removed from V and 0 bases from J, the gap between germline ends came to 9 bases.

The V and J genes are TRBV6-4 and TRBJ1-4; D is perhaps TRBD1 (6 bases). The germline CDR1 and CDR2 sequences are MRHNA and SNTAGT. The CDR3 has 12 amino acids. V lost 6 bases to trimming and J lost 4 bases, with 6 bases between them. The CDR3 bases are TGTGCCAGCAGAGGGGGTAATGAAAAACTGTTTTTT. This translates into CASRGGNEKLFF.

J is TRBJ2-7 and V is TRBV7-2; 10 bases are shared with TRBD2. J lost 6 bases, V lost 0 bases, and 11 bases had no gene match. Germline values: CDR1 SGHTA, CDR2 FQGNSA. This CDR3 is 17 amino acids long. The CDR3 nucleotides read TGTGCCAGCAGCTTAGCGGGCCCTCGGCTAGCGGGAGCCGAGCAGTACTTC. Amino acid sequence: CASSLAGPRLAGAEQYF. The variable domain in full, completed from reference TRBV7-2 and TRBJ2-7, reads GAGVSQSPSNKVTEKGKDVELRCDPISGHTALYWYRQSLGQGLEFLIYFQGNSAPDKSGLPSDRFSAERTGGSVSTLTIQRTQQEDSAVYLCASSLAGPRLAGAEQYFGPGTRLTVT.

The chain is built from TRBV28 and TRBJ2-5, with 7 bases aligning to TRBD2. This CDR3 has 15 amino acids. The germline gives CDR1 MDHEN, CDR2 SYDVKM. With V trimmed by 7 bases and J by 5 bases, 13 bases remained unmatched. The DNA for the CDR3 is TGTGCCAGCACTCACCTTGGGGAGGGGTGGGAGACCCAGTACTTC. The encoded protein is CASTHLGEGWETQYF.